Below, 9 T cell receptor beta chains from the same sample are listed, as sequenced in a study of shared clonotypes between healthy human individuals. Measured with immunoSEQ multiplex PCR; TCRdb has only the in-frame clones, and not every one. The sample holds over a million clones; 65% to 80% are singletons and the top ten take 1.4%. The sequenced sample was memory CD4+ T cells sorted from blood. Subset here: CD45RA-negative fraction. The source is a man in his late teens or twenties in good health.

The V gene is TRBV5-1, the J gene TRBJ2-1, with 8 bases lining up with TRBD1. The trim removed 5 bases at V and 1 base at J, leaving 5 bases unmatched. The germline gives CDR1 SGHRS, CDR2 YFSETQ. This CDR3 spans 15 amino acids. As DNA, the CDR3 is TGCGCCAGCAGTTCGGGACAGGCTTCCTACAATGAGCAGTTCTTC. This encodes CASSSGQASYNEQFF. The whole variable domain, remainder taken from reference TRBV5-1 and TRBJ2-1, is KAGVTQTPRYLIKTRGQQVTLSCSPISGHRSVSWYQQTPGQGLQFLFEYFSETQRNKGNFPGRFSGRQFSNSRSEMNVSTLELGDSALYLCASSSGQASYNEQFFGPGTRLTVL.

Concerning this clone: Other DNA variants within this sample encode the same CDR3. The V and J genes are TRBV18 and TRBJ2-1; the D gene is possibly TRBD2 (6 bases). The V and J ends lost 3 bases and 0 bases respectively, with 9 bases between them. CDR3 length equals 15 residues. Germline CDR1 and CDR2: KGHSH and LQKENI. The CDR3 nucleotides are TGTGCCAGCTCACCGCCCGGGAGCTCCTACAATGAGCAGTTCTTC. This codes for CASSPPGSSYNEQFF.

The chain recombines TRBV27 with TRBJ2-6, with D maybe TRBD2 (6 bases). Germline assignment: CDR1 MNHEY and CDR2 SMNVEV (reference sequence). Trimming took 6 bases from V and 0 from J, leaving 18 bases between them. This CDR3 has 18 amino acids. CDR3: CASSPTAGRLSGANVLTF. Here the CDR3 DNA reads TGTGCCAGCAGCCCAACTGCGGGACGCCTCTCTGGGGCCAACGTCCTGACTTTC.

The gene calls are TRBV29-1 and TRBJ1-2, with 12 bases aligning to TRBD1. The V and J ends lost 3 bases and 4 bases, in that order; junction bases with no gene match: 3. This CDR3 is 14 amino acids long. CDR1 and CDR2 from the germline V gene are SQVTM and ANQGSEA. The CDR3 DNA follows: TGCAGCGTTGAGGGGACAGGGGGCGGCTATGGCTACACCTTC. Translation gives CSVEGTGGGYGYTF. Full variable domain (missing parts from reference TRBV29-1 and TRBJ1-2): SAVISQKPSRDICQRGTSLTIQCQVDSQVTMMFWYRQQPGQSLTLIATANQGSEATYESGFVIDKFPISRPNLTFSTLTVSNMSPEDSSIYLCSVEGTGGGYGYTFGSGTRLTVV.

The chain links TRBV4-1 to TRBJ2-1, with a possible D match to TRBD1 (6 bases). This CDR3 region has 14 residues. Germline values: CDR1 MGHRA, CDR2 YSYEKL. Trimming left V 4 bases short and J 6 bases short, with 13 bases between. The CDR3 nucleotides are TGCGCCAGCAGCCCAACCGGGACAATCAATGAGCAGTTCTTC. Encoded protein: CASSPTGTINEQFF.

The CDR3 region is CARTPGTRNTGELFF. As DNA, the CDR3 is TGTGCCAGAACCCCCGGGACTAGGAACACCGGGGAGCTGTTTTTT. This sequence joins TRBV9 and TRBJ2-2; 8 positions agree with TRBD2. There are 15 residues in the CDR3. Germline CDR1 SGDLS, CDR2 YYNGEE. With V trimmed by 8 bases and J by 1 base, 7 bases remained unmatched.

This clone was counted only a few times. V is TRBV5-6 and J is TRBJ2-6; a possible D gene is TRBD1 (5 bases). V lost 4 bases and J lost 0, with 8 bases in between. The CDR3 length is 15 residues. The germline V gene has CDR1 SGHDT and CDR2 YYEEEE. The DNA of the CDR3 is TGTGCCAGCAGCGACAGCCGCTCTGGGGCCAACGTCCTGACTTTC. Its protein is CASSDSRSGANVLTF.

The chain uses TRBV5-4 and TRBJ2-6; D is perhaps TRBD1 (6 bases). Trimming stripped 2 bases from V and 2 bases from J, with 17 bases between. Germline CDR1 reads SGHNT; CDR2 reads YYREEE (reference sequence). CDR3 length equals 18 residues. Written as DNA, the CDR3 is TGTGCCAGCAGCTTCATTGACAGGTCTAATGCTGGGGCCAACGTCCTGACTTTC. It yields the protein CASSFIDRSNAGANVLTF.

For the CDR3, the DNA is TGTGCCTGGAGTCCCGCTACAATGGGTGGTGAAAAACTGTTTTTT. It yields the protein CAWSPATMGGEKLFF. The chain couples TRBV30 to TRBJ1-4; no firm D call. From germline, CDR1 is GTSNPN and CDR2 SVGIG (reference sequence). The CDR3 loop spans 15 amino acids. The ends were cut back, 2 bases at V and 7 bases at J, with 17 bases in the middle.